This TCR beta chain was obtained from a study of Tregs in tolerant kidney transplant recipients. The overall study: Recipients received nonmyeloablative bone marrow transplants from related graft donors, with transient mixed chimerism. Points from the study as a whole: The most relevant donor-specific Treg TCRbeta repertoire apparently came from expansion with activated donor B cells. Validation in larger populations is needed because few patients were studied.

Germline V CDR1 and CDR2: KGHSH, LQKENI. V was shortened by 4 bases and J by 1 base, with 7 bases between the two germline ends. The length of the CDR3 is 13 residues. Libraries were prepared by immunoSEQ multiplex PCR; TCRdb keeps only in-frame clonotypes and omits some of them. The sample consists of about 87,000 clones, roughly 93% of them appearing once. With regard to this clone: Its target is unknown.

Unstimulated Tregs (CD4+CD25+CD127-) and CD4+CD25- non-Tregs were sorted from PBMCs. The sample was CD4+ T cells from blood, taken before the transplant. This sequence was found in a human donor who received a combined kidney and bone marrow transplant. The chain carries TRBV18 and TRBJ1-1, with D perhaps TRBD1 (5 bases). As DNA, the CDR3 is TGTGCCAGCTCACTCCAGGGGAACACTGAAGCTTTCTTT. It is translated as CASSLQGNTEAFF.